This T cell receptor (beta chain) was documented in a study of shared clonotypes between healthy human individuals. In the CD4+ fraction, cells were divided into CD45RA+ naive and CD45RA-negative memory subsets. General study results and limits: Sequencing depth was expected to affect clonotype sharing among donors. The low donor count limited represented genetic and exposure-history diversity. Generation of non-shared clonotypes was less probable than generation of clonotypes shared by all four donors.

With termini counted, the CDR3 has 13 amino acids. Germline assignment: CDR1 ENHRY and CDR2 SYGVKD. About this clone itself: Its antigen is unknown. Because the CDR3's place on the DNA is in doubt, the DNA is left out and the CDR3 is given as listed by TCRdb.

Libraries were prepared by immunoSEQ multiplex PCR; TCRdb keeps only in-frame clonotypes and omits some of them. The sample shows some 2,000,000 clones, roughly 96% of them seen only once. The specimen sequenced was naive CD4+ T cells sorted from blood. Subset indicated: CD45RA+ positively selected. This receptor was identified in a man younger than 35 in good health. The chain links TRBV10-3 to TRBJ1-2; TRBD1 was called by the table and not checked on the DNA. CDR3: CALAFGTGNPLLF.